A single sample gave rise to the 15 T cell receptor beta chains below, sequenced in a study of blood T cell repertoires in COVID-19. This table comes from immunoSEQ multiplex PCR, and its TCRdb copy is limited to in-frame clones, with some not included. The sample comprises fewer than 300,000 clones, 70% to 90% of which are singletons, and roughly 4% rests with the top ten. The sample comprised PBMCs or T cells enriched from blood (not recorded which). These receptors came from a woman under 40 who had recovered from COVID-19.

The gene calls are TRBV7-6 and TRBJ2-2; 7 bases match TRBD1. CDR1 is SGHVS and CDR2 is FNYEAQ in the germline V gene. CDR3 length: 16 amino acids. Unmatched junction bases numbered 6, after V lost 1 base and J lost 4 bases. The CDR3 DNA reads TGTGCCAGCAGCTTAGAGGGGGCGCCCCCCACCGGGGAGCTGTTTTTT. Encoded protein: CASSLEGAPPTGELFF.

This sequence joins TRBV3-1 (or the pseudogene TRBV3-2) and TRBJ1-1; 8 bases fit TRBD1. The CDR3 sequence is 14 residues long. CDR1 and CDR2 from the germline V gene are LGHDT and YNNKEL (reference sequence). V gave up 1 base and J gave up 8 bases; unmatched junction bases: 6. The CDR3 reads CASSQGGDRSEAFF. As DNA, the CDR3 is TGTGCCAGCAGCCAAGGAGGGGACAGGTCGGAAGCTTTCTTT.

The chain links TRBV10-3 to TRBJ2-7, with 10 bases fitting TRBD1. CDR3 length equals 14 residues. The ends lost 8 bases at V and 4 bases at J; junction bases unmatched: 8. Germline CDR1 reads ENHRY; CDR2 reads SYGVKD. The CDR3: CAIHPGQGSYEQYF. The CDR3 DNA sequence: TGTGCCATCCACCCGGGACAGGGGAGTTACGAGCAGTACTTC.

V is TRBV3-1 (or the pseudogene TRBV3-2) and J is TRBJ2-2, with 10 bases fitting TRBD1. This CDR3 has 15 residues. After removal of 5 bases from V and 6 bases from J, the junction contained 6 bases not matched to a gene. CDR1 is LGHDT, CDR2 YNNKEL, per germline (reference sequence). The CDR3 protein is CASSNPGTGAGELFF. CDR3 DNA sequence: TGTGCCAGCAGCAACCCCGGGACAGGGGCCGGGGAGCTGTTTTTT.

Here the CDR3 reads CATSRPSGGLAFF. DNA for the CDR3: TGTGCCACCAGCAGACCCTCAGGGGGTTTGGCTTTCTTT. The chain carries TRBV15 and TRBJ1-1; 7 bases map to TRBD1. Per the germline V gene, CDR1 is LNHNV and CDR2 is YYDKDF (reference sequence). CDR3 length: 13 residues. With 2 bases clipped from V and 11 bases from J, the junction kept 8 bases outside the gene matches.

The V gene is TRBV6-1, the J gene TRBJ1-2; D gene ambiguous. The CDR3 contains 12 residues. The germline V gene encodes CDR1 MNHNS and CDR2 SASEGT. Trimming took 0 bases from V and 7 from J, leaving 6 bases between them. Here the CDR3 DNA reads TGTGCCAGCAGTGAAGCATACAGTGGCTACACCTTC. This codes for CASSEAYSGYTF.

The chain recombines TRBV19 with TRBJ1-1; D gene ambiguous. Trimming left V 2 bases short and J 1 base short, with 11 bases between. The CDR3 length is 15 residues. Germline CDR1 reads LNHDA; CDR2 reads SQIVND (reference sequence). CDR3 sequence (DNA): TGTGCCAGTAGTATACGGAGTGGTGGGAACACTGAAGCTTTCTTT. Its protein product is CASSIRSGGNTEAFF. Full variable domain (outside the CDR3, taken from reference TRBV19 and TRBJ1-1): DGGITQSPKYLFRKEGQNVTLSCEQNLNHDAMYWYRQDPGQGLRLIYYSQIVNDFQKGDIAEGYSVSREKKESFPLTVTSAQKNPTAFYLCASSIRSGGNTEAFFGQGTRLTVV.

This rearrangement joins TRBV7-2 to TRBJ1-1; D is possibly TRBD1 (5 bases). This CDR3 has 13 amino acids. Trimming cost V 3 bases and J 4 bases, with 9 bases left between them. CDR1 is SGHTA, CDR2 FQGNSA, per germline. The CDR3 sequence is CASSFPGPTEAFF. The CDR3 DNA is TGTGCCAGCAGCTTCCCAGGGCCCACTGAAGCTTTCTTT.

V usage is TRBV30 and J usage is TRBJ2-1, with a weak D call TRBD2 (6 bases). Trimming took 4 bases from V and 6 from J, leaving 13 bases between them. CDR3 length: 13 amino acids. Germline V gives CDR1 GTSNPN, CDR2 SVGIG (reference sequence). The CDR3 region has the DNA TGTGCCTGGAACCCGGGAGCTGGCAATGAGCAGTTCTTC. Translation: CAWNPGAGNEQFF.

The chain carries TRBV6-5 and TRBJ2-5, with D perhaps TRBD2 (6 bases). The length of the CDR3 is 16 residues. Trimming stripped 2 bases from V and 2 bases from J, with 15 bases between. Per the germline V gene, CDR1 is MNHEY and CDR2 is SVGAGI. In DNA, the CDR3 is TGTGCCAGCAGTTACGGGGGGATCCCGAGGCAAGAGACCCAGTACTTC. Translation: CASSYGGIPRQETQYF.

The V call is TRBV5-1, the J call TRBJ1-1; 7 bases align to TRBD1. V lost 3 bases and J lost 10; bases outside the gene matches: 15. This CDR3 has 15 amino acids. The germline V gene encodes CDR1 SGHRS and CDR2 YFSETQ. CDR3 nucleotide sequence: TGCGCCAGCAGCTGGGGGACAGCATCCCCTCCCCGAGCTTTCTTT. Translated, it gives CASSWGTASPPRAFF.

The chain links TRBV27 to TRBJ1-4; D is undetermined. Germline CDR1 and CDR2: MNHEY and SMNVEV (reference sequence). The V end lost 5 bases, the J end lost 6 bases, and 13 bases lay between the germline ends. There are 14 residues in the CDR3. The CDR3 region is CASSPGDGHEKLFF. The CDR3 DNA sequence: TGTGCCAGCAGTCCGGGAGACGGGCATGAAAAACTGTTTTTT.

In its sample, this clone was seen a few times. The gene calls are TRBV5-1 and TRBJ2-1; 13 nucleotides align to TRBD2. This CDR3 has 19 residues. CDR1 and CDR2 (germline): SGHRS, YFSETQ. Germline trimming cut 3 bases from V and 5 bases from J; bases unmatched to any gene: 14. The CDR3 loop reads CASSSPGTSGTGRHNEQFF. The CDR3 nucleotides are TGCGCCAGCAGCTCGCCGGGGACTAGCGGGACCGGGCGACACAATGAGCAGTTCTTC.

This chain uses TRBV19 with TRBJ1-5; 7 bases fit TRBD1. The CDR3 extends over 16 amino acids. Germline V gene lookup returns CDR1 LNHDA and CDR2 SQIVND (reference sequence). V trimming: 9 bases; J trimming: 4 bases; junction bases outside the gene matches: 15. For the CDR3, the DNA is TGTGCCAGCCGGACCACAGGGGTTGGGCAAAATCAGCCCCAGCATTTT. Protein product: CASRTTGVGQNQPQHF. Full variable domain (outside the CDR3, taken from reference TRBV19 and TRBJ1-5): DGGITQSPKYLFRKEGQNVTLSCEQNLNHDAMYWYRQDPGQGLRLIYYSQIVNDFQKGDIAEGYSVSREKKESFPLTVTSAQKNPTAFYLCASRTTGVGQNQPQHFGDGTRLSIL.

The chain carries TRBV12-3 or TRBV12-4 and TRBJ2-1, with 8 bases matching TRBD2. The CDR3 is 13 amino acids. The junction had 6 bases not matched to a gene; V was cut back by 4 bases and J by 10 bases. As DNA, the CDR3 is TGTGCCAGCAGTTCCTTAGCGGGATGGGAGCAGTTCTTC. This gives the protein CASSSLAGWEQFF.